The present T cell receptor beta chain was sequenced within a study of blood T cells in healthy people across ages. Trimming removed 6 bases at V and 2 bases at J, with 17 bases between. Germline V gene lookup returns CDR1 ENHRY and CDR2 SYGVKD. This CDR3 is built from 16 residues. Together with a sample-barcoded 5' primer, a J-beta primer mix was included in a second PCR lasting roughly 7 to 11 cycles. TCRdb re-called the 5' RACE reads with MiXCR, one entry per CDR3 protein. The data contain 650,000 to 900,000 distinct CDR3 sequences, about 59% of them singletons. Source material: blood. V is TRBV10-3 and J is TRBJ2-1, with D perhaps given as TRBD1 or TRBD2 (5 bases each). The TCR originated in a man younger than 45 in good health. The CDR3 reads CAISDRGKSAYNEQFF. As DNA, the CDR3 is TGTGCCATCAGCGACCGGGGCAAGAGTGCCTACAATGAGCAGTTCTTC.